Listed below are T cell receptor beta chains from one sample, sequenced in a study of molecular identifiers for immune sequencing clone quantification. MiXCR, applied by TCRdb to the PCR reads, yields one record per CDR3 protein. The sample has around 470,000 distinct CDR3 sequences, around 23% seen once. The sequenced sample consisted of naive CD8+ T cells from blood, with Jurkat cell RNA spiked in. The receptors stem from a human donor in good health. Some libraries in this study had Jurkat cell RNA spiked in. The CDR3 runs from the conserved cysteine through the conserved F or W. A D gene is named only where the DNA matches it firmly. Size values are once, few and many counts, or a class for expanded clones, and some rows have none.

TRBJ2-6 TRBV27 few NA TGTGCCAGCAGCGGCCTTCCAGCCTCATCTTCTGGGGCCAACGTCCTGACTTTC CASSGLPASSSGANVLTF
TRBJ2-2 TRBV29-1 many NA TGCAGCGTGAAGGGGGCGCCGAGACTAGAATACACCGGGGAGCTGTTTTTT CSVKGAPRLEYTGELFF
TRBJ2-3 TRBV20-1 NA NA TGCAGTGCTAGAGGGATTGGCGGGGGCCTCCTTAGCACAGATACGCAGTATTTT CSARGIGGGLLSTDTQYF
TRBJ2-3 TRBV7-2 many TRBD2 TGTGCCAGCAGCAGTGGACTAGCGGGAGATACGCAGTATTTT CASSSGLAGDTQYF
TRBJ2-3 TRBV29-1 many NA TGCAGCGTTGAAATGGGCACAGATACGCAGTATTTT CSVEMGTDTQYF
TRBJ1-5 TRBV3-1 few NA TGTGCCAGCAGCCAAGATGGGTATAGCAATCAGCCCCAGCATTTT CASSQDGYSNQPQHF
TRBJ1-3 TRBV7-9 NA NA TGTGCCAGCAGCTTACCAGTGGAGCGATCTGGAAACACCATATATTTT CASSLPVERSGNTIYF
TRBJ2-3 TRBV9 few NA TGTGCCAGCAGCGTAGTGGGGGGATTCAGCACAGATACGCAGTATTTT CASSVVGGFSTDTQYF
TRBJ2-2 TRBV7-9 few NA TGTGCCAGCAGCTTGTCCCGGGACCCTTCCGGGGAGCTGTTTTTT CASSLSRDPSGELFF
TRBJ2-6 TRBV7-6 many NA TGTGCCAGCAGCTCCGGCGGGGCCAACGTCCTGACTTTC CASSSGGANVLTF
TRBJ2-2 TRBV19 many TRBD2 TGTGCCAGTATCCGGGGAGGGTCGGGCACCGGGGAGCTGTTTTTT CASIRGGSGTGELFF
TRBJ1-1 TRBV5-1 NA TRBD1 TGCGCCAGCAGCTTGGACCTATACAGGGGGCTAATTGAAGCTTTCTTT CASSLDLYRGLIEAFF
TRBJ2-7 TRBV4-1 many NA TGCGCCAGCAGCCAAGATACGGGGACATCCTACGAGCAGTACTTC CASSQDTGTSYEQYF
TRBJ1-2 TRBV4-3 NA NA TGCGCCAGCAGCCAAGATCGGACAACCTATGGCTACACCTTC CASSQDRTTYGYTF
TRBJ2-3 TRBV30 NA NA TGTGGCTGGAGGCCCGGGGGTTCTAGCACAGATACGCAGTATTTT CGWRPGGSSTDTQYF
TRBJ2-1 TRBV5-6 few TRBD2 TGTGCCAGCAGCCTGGAGGAGCGGGAGGCCTCCCAGTTCTTC CASSLEEREASQFF
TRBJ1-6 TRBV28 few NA TGTGCCAGCCAAATCGACCCACTAAGCTCCTATAATTCACCCCTCCACTTT CASQIDPLSSYNSPLHF
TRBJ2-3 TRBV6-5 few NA TGTGCCAGCAGTTACCGGCGAACTTACTACACAGATACGCAGTATTTT CASSYRRTYYTDTQYF
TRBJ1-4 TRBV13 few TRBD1 TGTGCCAGCAGCATCGGGACAGGGGATTTAGAAAAACTGCTTTTT CASSIGTGDLEKLLF
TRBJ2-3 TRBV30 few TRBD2 TGTGCCTGGAGTTTGCGGGGGGGCACAGATACGCAGTATTTT CAWSLRGGTDTQYF
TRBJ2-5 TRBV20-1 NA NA TGCAGTGCCAATACTAGTTTGGCGGAGACCCAGTACTTC CSANTSLAETQYF
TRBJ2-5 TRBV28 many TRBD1 TGTGCCAGCAGTTTAGGTGTCGGGACAGGGGCCCAAGAGACCCAGTACTTC CASSLGVGTGAQETQYF
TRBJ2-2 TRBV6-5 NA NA TGTGCCAGCTATCCCACGAACACCGGGGAGCTGTTTTTT CASYPTNTGELFF
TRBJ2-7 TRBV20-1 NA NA TGCAGTGCTAGGGAAACGGACGGCTACGAGCAGTACTTC CSARETDGYEQYF
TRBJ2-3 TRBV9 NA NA TGTGCCAGCAGCGCGGAGGGGGAGGACACAGATACGCAGTATTTT CASSAEGEDTDTQYF
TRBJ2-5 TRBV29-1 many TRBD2 TGCAGCGTTGAAGATCTCTCGGGACTAGCGGGAGGGCCGGTGGAAGAGACCCAGTACTTC CSVEDLSGLAGGPVEETQYF
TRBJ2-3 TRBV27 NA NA TGTGCCAGCATGGGAATAGATACGCAGTATTTT CASMGIDTQYF
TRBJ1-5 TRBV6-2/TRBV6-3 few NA TGTGCCAGCAGTTACGGGCGGTGGGGCAATCAGCCCCAGCATTTT CASSYGRWGNQPQHF
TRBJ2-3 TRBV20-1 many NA TGCAGTGGTTTCACAGCTGCAGATACGCAGTATTTT CSGFTAADTQYF
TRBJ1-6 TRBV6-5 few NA TGTGCCAGCAGTTATAGGATCAGCCTTTTTGAATCACCCCTCCACTTT CASSYRISLFESPLHF
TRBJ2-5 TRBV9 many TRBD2 TGTGCCAGCAGCGTGACTAGCGGGAACCTAGAGACCCAGTACTTC CASSVTSGNLETQYF
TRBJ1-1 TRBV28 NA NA TGTGCCAGCAAAGCAGGCTCTGAAGCTTTCTTT CASKAGSEAFF
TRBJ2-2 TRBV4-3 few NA TGCGCCAGCAGCCAAGACAGGGCCACCGGGGAGCTGTTTTTT CASSQDRATGELFF
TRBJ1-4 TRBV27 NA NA TGTGCCAGTTGCCTTCCTAATGAAAAACTGTTTTTT CASCLPNEKLFF
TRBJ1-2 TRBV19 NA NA TGTGCCAGTAGTATGGTCTCCGGGGGAAGTAACTATGGCTACACCTTC CASSMVSGGSNYGYTF
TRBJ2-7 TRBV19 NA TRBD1 TGTGCCAGTAGACTTACTGGGACAGCCTACGAGCAGTACTTC CASRLTGTAYEQYF
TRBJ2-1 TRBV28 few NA TGTGCCAGCAGTTCCCGCCGGGAGCTCTACAATGAGCAGTTCTTC CASSSRRELYNEQFF
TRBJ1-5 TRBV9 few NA TGTGCCAGCAGCGCGGACACAAATAGCAATCAGCCCCAGCATTTT CASSADTNSNQPQHF
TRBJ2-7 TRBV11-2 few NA TGTGCCAGCAGCCCGACCAATAACGAGCAGTACTTC CASSPTNNEQYF
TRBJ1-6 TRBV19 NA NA TGTGCCAGTAGTATTGCCAGGCCGAGCTCCTATAATTCACCCCTCCACTTT CASSIARPSSYNSPLHF
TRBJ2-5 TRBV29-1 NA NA TGCAGCGTTGAAGAAGTTATGCCGGGTCGAGTCCAAGAGACCCAGTACTTC CSVEEVMPGRVQETQYF
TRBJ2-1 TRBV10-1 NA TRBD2 TGCGCCAGCAGTTCGCGGCGGGGGGGCCTGGCGATGACGTTCTTC CASSSRRGGLAMTFF
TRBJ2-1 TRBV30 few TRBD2 TGTGCCTGGAGTTTAACTAGCGGAGGATACAATGAGCAGTTCTTC CAWSLTSGGYNEQFF
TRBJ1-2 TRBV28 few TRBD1 TGTGCCAGCAGTCCCGGCGGCACAGGGACAGGAGGCTACACCTTC CASSPGGTGTGGYTF
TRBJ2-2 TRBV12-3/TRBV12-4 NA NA TGTGCCAGCAGGGTAGGAGGAGGCGGGGAGCTGTTTTTT CASRVGGGGELFF
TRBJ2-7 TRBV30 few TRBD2 TGTGCCTGGACTAGACTGGGTCAAAAGGGACTAGCGGTTGACTCCTACGAGCAGTACTTC CAWTRLGQKGLAVDSYEQYF
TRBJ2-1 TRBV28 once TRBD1 TGTGCCAGCAGACCTACCGGGACAGTCGACAATGAGCAGTTCTTC CASRPTGTVDNEQFF
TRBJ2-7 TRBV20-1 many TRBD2 TGCAGTGCTAGTTATGGGGGAGGGAACTCCTACGAGCAGTACTTC CSASYGGGNSYEQYF
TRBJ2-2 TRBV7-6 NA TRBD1 TGTGCCAGCAGCTTAGCAGGACAGGGTTCCACCGGGGAGCTGTTTTTT CASSLAGQGSTGELFF
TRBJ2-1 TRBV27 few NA TGTGCCAGCAGTCCCGGGAACTACAATGAGCAGTTCTTC CASSPGNYNEQFF
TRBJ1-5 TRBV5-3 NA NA TGTGCCCCCAGGTGGCCGGCTCAGCCCCAGCATTTT CAPRWPAQPQHF
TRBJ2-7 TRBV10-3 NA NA TGTGCCATCAGTGGCCCGGACGGCCTCGCCGAGCAGTACTTC CAISGPDGLAEQYF
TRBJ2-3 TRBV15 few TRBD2 TGTGCCACCAGCAGCCGCCATGCGGGAGTCGAGCAGTATTTT CATSSRHAGVEQYF
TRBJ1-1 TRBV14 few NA TGTGCCAGCAGGGTGTGGGGGGCGCTCGACACTGAAGCTTTCTTT CASRVWGALDTEAFF
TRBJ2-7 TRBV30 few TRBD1 TGTGCCGGACGGGACAGCTCCTACGAGCAGTACTTC CAGRDSSYEQYF